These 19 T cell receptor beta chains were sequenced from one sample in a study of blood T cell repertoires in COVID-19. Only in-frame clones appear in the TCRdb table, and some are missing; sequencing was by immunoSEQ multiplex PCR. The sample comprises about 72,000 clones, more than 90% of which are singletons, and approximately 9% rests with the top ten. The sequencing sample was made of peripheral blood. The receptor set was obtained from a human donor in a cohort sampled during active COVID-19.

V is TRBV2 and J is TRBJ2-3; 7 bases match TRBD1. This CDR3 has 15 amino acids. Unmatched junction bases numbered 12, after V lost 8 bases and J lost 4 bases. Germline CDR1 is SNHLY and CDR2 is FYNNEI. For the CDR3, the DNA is TGTGCCAGCGCTACCGGGACAGAGTCGGCAGATACGCAGTATTTT. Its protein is CASATGTESADTQYF. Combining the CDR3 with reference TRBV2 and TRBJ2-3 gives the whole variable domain EPEVTQTPSHQVTQMGQEVILRCVPISNHLYFYWYRQILGQKVEFLVSFYNNEISEKSEIFDDQFSVERPDGSNFTLKIRSTKLEDSAMYFCASATGTESADTQYFGPGTRLTVL.

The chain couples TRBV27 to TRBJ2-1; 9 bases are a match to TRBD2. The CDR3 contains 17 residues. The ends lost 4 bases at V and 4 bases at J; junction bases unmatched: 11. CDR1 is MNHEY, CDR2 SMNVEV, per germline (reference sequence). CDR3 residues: CASSSGTSKGNYNEQFF. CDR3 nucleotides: TGTGCCAGCAGTTCCGGGACTAGCAAGGGCAATTACAATGAGCAGTTCTTC.

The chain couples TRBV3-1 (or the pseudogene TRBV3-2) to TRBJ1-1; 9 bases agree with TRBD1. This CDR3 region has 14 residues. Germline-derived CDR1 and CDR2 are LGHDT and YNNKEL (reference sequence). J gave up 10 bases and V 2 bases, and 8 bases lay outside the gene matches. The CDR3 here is CASSQSLDRGRAFF. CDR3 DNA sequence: TGTGCCAGCAGCCAATCCCTAGACAGGGGGAGAGCTTTCTTT.

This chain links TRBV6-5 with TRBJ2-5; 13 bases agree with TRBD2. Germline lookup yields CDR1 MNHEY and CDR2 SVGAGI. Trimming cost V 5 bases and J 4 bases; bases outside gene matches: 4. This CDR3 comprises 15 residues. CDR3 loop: CASSIGLAGAETQYF. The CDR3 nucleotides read TGTGCCAGCAGTATCGGACTAGCGGGAGCAGAGACCCAGTACTTC.

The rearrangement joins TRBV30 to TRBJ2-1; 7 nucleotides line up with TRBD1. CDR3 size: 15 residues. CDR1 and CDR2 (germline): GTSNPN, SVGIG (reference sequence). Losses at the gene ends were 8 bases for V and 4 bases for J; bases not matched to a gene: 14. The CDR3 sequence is CARSSGQNQYNEQFF. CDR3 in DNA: TGTGCCAGATCCTCGGGACAGAATCAATACAATGAGCAGTTCTTC.

In DNA form, the CDR3 reads TGTGCCAGCAGCCAACCGGGACAAGGCTCCTACAATGAGCAGTTCTTC. Translating it yields CASSQPGQGSYNEQFF. The chain is built from TRBV3-1 (or the pseudogene TRBV3-2) and TRBJ2-1, with D tentatively TRBD1 (6 bases). CDR1 is LGHDT and CDR2 is YNNKEL in the germline V gene (reference sequence). The CDR3 contains 16 residues. V shed 2 bases and J shed 0 bases, with 11 bases lying between them.

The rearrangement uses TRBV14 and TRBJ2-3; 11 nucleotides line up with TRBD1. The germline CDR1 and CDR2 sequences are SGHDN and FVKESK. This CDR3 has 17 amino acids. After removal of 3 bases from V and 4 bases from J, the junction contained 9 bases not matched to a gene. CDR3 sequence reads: CASSQDRGRNWADTQYF. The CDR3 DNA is TGTGCCAGCAGCCAGGACAGGGGGCGGAACTGGGCAGATACGCAGTATTTT.

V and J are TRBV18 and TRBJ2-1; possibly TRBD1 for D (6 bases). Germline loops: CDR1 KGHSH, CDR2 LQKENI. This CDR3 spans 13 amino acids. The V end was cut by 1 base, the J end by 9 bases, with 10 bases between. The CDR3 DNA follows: TGTGCCAGCTCACCACAGGGGGACGGTGAGCAGTTCTTC. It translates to CASSPQGDGEQFF. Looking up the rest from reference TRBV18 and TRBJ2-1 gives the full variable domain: NAGVMQNPRHLVRRRGQEARLRCSPMKGHSHVYWYRQLPEEGLKFMVYLQKENIIDESGMPKERFSAEFPKEGPSILRIQQVVRGDSAAYFCASSPQGDGEQFFGPGTRLTVL.

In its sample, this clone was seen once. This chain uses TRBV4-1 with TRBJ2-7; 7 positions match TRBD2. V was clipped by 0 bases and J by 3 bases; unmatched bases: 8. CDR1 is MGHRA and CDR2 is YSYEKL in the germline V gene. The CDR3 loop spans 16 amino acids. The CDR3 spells CASSQDRDGRLYEQYF. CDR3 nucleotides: TGCGCCAGCAGCCAAGATAGGGACGGGAGGCTCTACGAGCAGTACTTC.

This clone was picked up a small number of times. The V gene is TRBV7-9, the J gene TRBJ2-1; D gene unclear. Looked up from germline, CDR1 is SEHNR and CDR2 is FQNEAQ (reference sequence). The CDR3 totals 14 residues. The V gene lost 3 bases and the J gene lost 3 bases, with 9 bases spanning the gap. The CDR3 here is CASSFNYIYNEQFF. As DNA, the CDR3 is TGTGCCAGCAGCTTCAACTACATCTACAATGAGCAGTTCTTC.

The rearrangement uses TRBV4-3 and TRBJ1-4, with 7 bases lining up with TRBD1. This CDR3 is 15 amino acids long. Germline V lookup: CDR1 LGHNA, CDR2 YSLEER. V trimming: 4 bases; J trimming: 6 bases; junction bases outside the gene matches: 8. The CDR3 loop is CASSLNRGVDEKLFF. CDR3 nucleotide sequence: TGCGCCAGCAGCCTGAACAGGGGAGTGGATGAAAAACTGTTTTTT.

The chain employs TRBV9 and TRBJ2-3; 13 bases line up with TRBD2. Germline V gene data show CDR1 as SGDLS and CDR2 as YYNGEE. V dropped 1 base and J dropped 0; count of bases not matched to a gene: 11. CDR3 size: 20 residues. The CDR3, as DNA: TGTGCCAGCAGCGTACCTCGAGGGACTAGCGGGGACGCTAGCACAGATACGCAGTATTTT. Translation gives CASSVPRGTSGDASTDTQYF.

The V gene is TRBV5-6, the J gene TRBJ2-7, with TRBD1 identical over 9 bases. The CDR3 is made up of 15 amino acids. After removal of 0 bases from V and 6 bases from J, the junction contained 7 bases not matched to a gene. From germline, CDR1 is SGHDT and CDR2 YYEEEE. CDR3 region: CASSLAGTGKREQYF. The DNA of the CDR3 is TGTGCCAGCAGCTTGGCCGGGACAGGGAAACGCGAGCAGTACTTC.

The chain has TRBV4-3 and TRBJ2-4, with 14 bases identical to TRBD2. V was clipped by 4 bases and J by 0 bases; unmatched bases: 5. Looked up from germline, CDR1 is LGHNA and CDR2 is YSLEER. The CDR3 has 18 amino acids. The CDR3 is CASSPGTSGSLAKNIQYF. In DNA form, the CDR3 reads TGCGCCAGCAGCCCCGGGACTAGCGGGAGTCTAGCCAAAAACATTCAGTACTTC.

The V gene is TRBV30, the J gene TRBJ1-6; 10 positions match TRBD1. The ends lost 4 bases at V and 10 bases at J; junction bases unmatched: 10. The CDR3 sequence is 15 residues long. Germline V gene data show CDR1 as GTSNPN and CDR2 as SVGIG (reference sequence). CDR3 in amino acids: CAWNVPGTGASPLHF. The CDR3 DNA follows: TGTGCCTGGAATGTTCCAGGGACAGGGGCCTCACCCCTCCACTTT. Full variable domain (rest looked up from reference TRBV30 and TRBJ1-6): SQTIHQWPATLVQPVGSPLSLECTVEGTSNPNLYWYRQAAGRGLQLLFYSVGIGQISSEVPQNLSASRPQDRQFILSSKKLLLSDSGFYLCAWNVPGTGASPLHFGNGTRLTVT.

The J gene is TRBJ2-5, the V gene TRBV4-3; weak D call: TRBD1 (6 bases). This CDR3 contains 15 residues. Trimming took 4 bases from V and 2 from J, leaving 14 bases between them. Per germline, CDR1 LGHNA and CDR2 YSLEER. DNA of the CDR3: TGCGCCAGCAGCCGCCGGGACATAAATCAAGAGACCCAGTACTTC. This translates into CASSRRDINQETQYF.

The CDR3 loop reads CASNPGLMNTEAFF. The CDR3 DNA sequence: TGTGCCAGCAACCCAGGGCTCATGAACACTGAAGCTTTCTTT. V usage is TRBV28 and J usage is TRBJ1-1, with a weak D call TRBD1 (5 bases). Deletions cut 7 bases from V and 0 bases from J, with 12 bases between. The CDR3 runs 14 residues. Per the germline V gene, CDR1 is MDHEN and CDR2 is SYDVKM.

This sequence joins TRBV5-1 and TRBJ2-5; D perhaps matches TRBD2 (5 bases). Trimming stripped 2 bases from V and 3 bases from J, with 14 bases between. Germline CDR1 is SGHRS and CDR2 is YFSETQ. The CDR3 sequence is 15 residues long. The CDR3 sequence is CASSFLGSGKETQYF. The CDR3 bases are TGCGCCAGCAGCTTTTTAGGGAGCGGAAAAGAGACCCAGTACTTC.

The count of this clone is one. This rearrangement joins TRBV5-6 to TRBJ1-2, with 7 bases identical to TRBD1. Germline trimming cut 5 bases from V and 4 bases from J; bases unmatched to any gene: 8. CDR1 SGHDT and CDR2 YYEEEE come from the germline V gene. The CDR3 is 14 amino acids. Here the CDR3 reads CASSYGQEIYGYTF. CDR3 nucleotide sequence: TGTGCCAGCAGTTATGGACAGGAGATCTATGGCTACACCTTC.